The sequence of this T cell receptor beta chain was determined in a study of CD8 T cells in ankylosing spondylitis. Scientists made TCR beta libraries using quantitative 5'-RACE with molecular barcodes. TCRdb re-analysed the 5' RACE reads in MiXCR, keeping a single row per CDR3 protein. The profile shows about 27,000 distinct CDR3 sequences, 7.9% of them singletons. There are a few counts of this clonotype. The sequence was collected from a male donor with ankylosing spondylitis or in good health (not recorded which). Material for sequencing was blood.

As DNA, the CDR3 is TGTGCCAGCAGGGCCCCCTTCGGGACAGATACGCAGTATTTT. Amino acid sequence: CASRAPFGTDTQYF. The J gene is TRBJ2-3, the V gene TRBV7-2; D not certain. CDR3 length: 14 residues. Germline CDR1 reads SGHTA; CDR2 reads FQGNSA. V was shortened by 6 bases and J by 3 bases, with 13 bases between the two germline ends. Variable domain in full (rest from reference TRBV7-2 and TRBJ2-3): GAGVSQSPSNKVTEKGKDVELRCDPISGHTALYWYRQSLGQGLEFLIYFQGNSAPDKSGLPSDRFSAERTGGSVSTLTIQRTQQEDSAVYLCASRAPFGTDTQYFGPGTRLTVL.